The rows below give T cell receptor beta chains drawn from one sample of a study of blood T cell repertoires in COVID-19. Produced via immunoSEQ multiplex PCR; TCRdb's table is partial and in-frame only. The data contain hundreds of thousands of clones, approximately 90% of them singletons. What was sequenced was PBMCs or T cells enriched from blood (not recorded which). These receptors were obtained from a woman in her sixties or seventies in a cohort exposed to, infected with or recovered from COVID-19 (not recorded which). Both conserved end residues are part of each CDR3. Fields, in order: J gene, V gene, CDR3 protein.

>TRBJ2-1|TRBV18
CASSPPGTSASRKEQFF
>TRBJ2-5|TRBV11-2
CASSSITGQDKMGPQYF
>TRBJ2-5|TRBV7-2
CASSYSSGSETQYF
>TRBJ2-3|TRBV24-1
CATSDLGQSSTDTQYF
>TRBJ2-7|TRBV5-1
CASGAAGGREQYF
>TRBJ2-3|TRBV9
CASSVYPGFSTDTQYF
>TRBJ2-3|TRBV9
CASSVGGASGRAALTDTQYF
>TRBJ2-1|TRBV4-2
CASSQPGLAAYNEQFF
>TRBJ2-5|TRBV18
CASSPFDRFETQYF
>TRBJ2-3|TRBV7-2
CASGGAGSSGYTQYF
>TRBJ1-5|TRBV19
CASSILGGRVQPQHF
>TRBJ2-2|TRBV13
CASSRRTGGIGELFF
>TRBJ2-5|TRBV5-1
CASMEGGETQYF
>TRBJ2-2|TRBV20-1
CSASKSGLGGTGELFF
>TRBJ1-2|TRBV30
CAWSVLGSDYGYTF
>TRBJ1-1|TRBV25-1
CASSEWGTPNTEAFF
>TRBJ1-3|TRBV9
CASSVGNLKGVSGNTIYF
>TRBJ1-2|TRBV28
CASNQATYGYTF
>TRBJ2-3|TRBV7-3
CASSLQPSRITDTQYF
>TRBJ2-6|TRBV28
CASSLVPDSSGANVLTF
>TRBJ1-2|TRBV19
CASSIGPQGYGYTF
>TRBJ2-3|TRBV21-1
CASLFGRDSTDTQYF
>TRBJ2-7|TRBV18
CASSPNRDLDEQYF
>TRBJ1-5|TRBV28
CASSLAGQGGQQPQHF